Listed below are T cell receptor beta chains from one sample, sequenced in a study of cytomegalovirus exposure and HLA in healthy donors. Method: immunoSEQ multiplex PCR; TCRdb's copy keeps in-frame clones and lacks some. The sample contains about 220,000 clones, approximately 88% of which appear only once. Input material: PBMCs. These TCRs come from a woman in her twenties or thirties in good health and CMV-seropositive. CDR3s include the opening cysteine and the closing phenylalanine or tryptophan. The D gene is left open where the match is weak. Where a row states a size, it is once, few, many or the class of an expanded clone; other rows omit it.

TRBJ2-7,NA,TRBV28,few,TGTGCCAGCAGTTTATGGAGGGAGTCAAGGTACGAGCAGTACTTC,CASSLWRESRYEQYF
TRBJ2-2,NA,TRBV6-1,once,TGTGCCAGCAGTGCTTGGGACGCGTCTTCCGGGGAGCTGTTTTTT,CASSAWDASSGELFF
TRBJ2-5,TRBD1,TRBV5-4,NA,TGTGCCAGCAGCCGAAGGGGACAGGGCAACCAAGAGACCCAGTACTTC,CASSRRGQGNQETQYF
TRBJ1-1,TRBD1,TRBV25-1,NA,TGTGCCAGCAGTTTAGGGGGCGCAAGCAACACTGAAGCTTTCTTT,CASSLGGASNTEAFF
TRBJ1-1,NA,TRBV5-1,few,TGCGCCAGCGGGGAAGAGGTCGCTATGAACACTGAAGCTTTCTTT,CASGEEVAMNTEAFF
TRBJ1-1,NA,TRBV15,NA,TGTGCCACCAGCAGAGCCCTCGGGAACACTGAAGCTTTCTTT,CATSRALGNTEAFF
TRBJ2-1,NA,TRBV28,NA,TGTGCCAGCAGTTTAGACAGTCTCAATGAGCAGTTCTTC,CASSLDSLNEQFF
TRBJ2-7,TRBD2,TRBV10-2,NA,TGCGCCAGCAGTGACGAGCGGGGGGGAGACGAGCAGTACTTC,CASSDERGGDEQYF
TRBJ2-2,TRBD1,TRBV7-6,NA,TGTGCCAGCAGCCCGGAACAGGGGGCGGTCGACACCGGGGAGCTGTTTTTT,CASSPEQGAVDTGELFF
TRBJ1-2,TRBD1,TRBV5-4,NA,TGTGCCAGCAGCCAGGGGGCAGGAGATGGCTACACCTTC,CASSQGAGDGYTF